The next 29 T cell receptor beta chains were all read from a single sample in a study of beta chain features in type 1 diabetes. The whole isolated RNA underwent reverse transcription, so sequencing captured expressed TCRB transcripts. Clones were sequenced by immunoSEQ multiplex PCR, and TCRdb holds only the in-frame ones, with some missing. The sample yields 350,000 to 450,000 clones, over 11% seen once. The specimen was naive CD4+ T cells from blood. The receptor set was obtained from a man in his thirties or forties in good health.

This clone was found a few times. The rearrangement links TRBV19 to TRBJ1-5; D remains ambiguous. CDR1 LNHDA and CDR2 SQIVND come from the germline V gene (reference sequence). This CDR3 contains 13 residues. V was pared by 6 bases and J by 4 bases, with 10 bases between. The CDR3: CASSLVRNQPQHF. The CDR3 DNA sequence: TGTGCCAGTAGCCTGGTGAGGAATCAGCCCCAGCATTTT.

This chain connects TRBV5-1 to TRBJ2-3; maybe TRBD1 (6 bases). Germline lookup yields CDR1 SGHRS and CDR2 YFSETQ. V lost 4 bases and J 3 bases, leaving 9 bases between the germline ends. The CDR3 runs 13 residues. The CDR3 loop reads CASSTGRTDTQYF. The CDR3 DNA reads TGCGCCAGCAGCACAGGGAGAACAGATACGCAGTATTTT.

The chain is built from TRBV7-6 and TRBJ2-3; possible D gene TRBD1, 5 bases. The CDR3 covers 16 residues. The ends were cut back, 1 base at V and 2 bases at J, with 13 bases in the middle. Germline V gives CDR1 SGHVS, CDR2 FNYEAQ. The CDR3, as DNA: TGTGCCAGCAGCTTAGGGGGCCCATCGATCACAGATACGCAGTATTTT. Translated, it gives CASSLGGPSITDTQYF.

The V call is TRBV30, the J call TRBJ2-1, with TRBD1 as a possible D gene (5 bases). Germline values: CDR1 GTSNPN, CDR2 SVGIG (reference sequence). Trimming cost V 0 bases and J 0 bases, with 12 bases left between them. This CDR3 region has 16 residues. CDR3 residues: CAWSVFRGSSYNEQFF. The DNA for the CDR3 is TGTGCCTGGAGTGTCTTTAGGGGCAGCTCCTACAATGAGCAGTTCTTC.

This clone has just a few counts. The V gene is TRBV12-5, the J gene TRBJ2-3; D remains ambiguous. The V end was cut by 3 bases, the J end by 0 bases, with 4 bases between. CDR1 LGHNT and CDR2 FRNRAP come from the germline V gene. The CDR3 loop spans 13 amino acids. In DNA form, the CDR3 reads TGTGCTAGTGGTTTAGGTAGCACAGATACGCAGTATTTT. Its protein product is CASGLGSTDTQYF.

This clone showed up just a few times. The rearrangement joins TRBV6-1 to TRBJ2-5; D ambiguous. The CDR3 runs to 14 residues. Trimming left V 6 bases short and J 0 bases short, with 11 bases between. CDR1 is MNHNS, CDR2 SASEGT, per germline. The CDR3 here is CASSVVVYQETQYF. The DNA of the CDR3 is TGTGCCAGCAGCGTAGTTGTGTACCAAGAGACCCAGTACTTC.

The rearrangement links TRBV19 to TRBJ1-1; TRBD1 matches 8 bases. Germline V gene lookup returns CDR1 LNHDA and CDR2 SQIVND (reference sequence). V shed 11 bases, J shed 7 bases, and the junction held 21 bases outside the gene matches. The CDR3 length is 16 residues. The CDR3 is CARNDSPGQVQGEAFF. The DNA for the CDR3 is TGTGCCCGTAACGATTCACCGGGACAGGTTCAGGGTGAAGCTTTCTTT.

The chain has TRBV27 and TRBJ1-4; D uncertain. CDR3 size: 14 residues. V was shortened by 3 bases and J by 2 bases, with 7 bases between the two germline ends. CDR1 is MNHEY, CDR2 SMNVEV, per germline (reference sequence). The CDR3 loop reads CASSFRFTNEKLFF. The CDR3, as DNA: TGTGCCAGCAGTTTTCGGTTTACTAATGAAAAACTGTTTTTT. Looking up the rest from reference TRBV27 and TRBJ1-4 gives the full variable domain: EAQVTQNPRYLITVTGKKLTVTCSQNMNHEYMSWYRQDPGLGLRQIYYSMNVEVTDKGDVPEGYKVSRKEKRNFPLILESPSPNQTSLYFCASSFRFTNEKLFFGSGTQLSVL.

The chain is built from TRBV5-6 and TRBJ2-1; the match to TRBD2 covers 7 bases. Germline V gene lookup returns CDR1 SGHDT and CDR2 YYEEEE. V gave up 5 bases and J gave up 5 bases; unmatched junction bases: 7. The CDR3 has 14 amino acids. CDR3 DNA: TGTGCCAGCAGTTCGCTCGGGAGGCACAATGAGCAGTTCTTC. It translates to CASSSLGRHNEQFF.

This clone was seen a handful of times. J is TRBJ1-1 and V is TRBV7-2, with D possibly being TRBD1 (5 bases). Trimming shortened V by 0 bases and J by 8 bases, and 7 bases separated the two germline ends. Germline-derived CDR1 and CDR2 are SGHTA and FQGNSA. This CDR3 comprises 12 residues. CDR3 in amino acids: CASSLAGTEAFF. For the CDR3, the DNA is TGTGCCAGCAGCTTAGCCGGGACGGAAGCTTTCTTT.

This clone was detected a few times. CDR3 sequence: CASSPRPAGGPSGELFF. The CDR3 DNA sequence: TGTGCCAGCAGCCCCCGTCCGGCGGGAGGGCCGTCGGGGGAGCTGTTTTTT. The rearrangement links TRBV7-9 to TRBJ2-2; 9 bases agree with TRBD2. The CDR3 covers 17 residues. The J segment lost 8 bases and the V segment lost 5 bases, leaving 15 bases of the junction unmatched. The germline CDR1 and CDR2 sequences are SEHNR and FQNEAQ (reference sequence).

This clone has more than one count but fewer than ten. V and J are TRBV6-5 and TRBJ2-5, with D uncertain. The V end lost 0 bases, the J end lost 5 bases, and 1 base lay between the germline ends. This CDR3 contains 11 residues. Germline CDR1 and CDR2: MNHEY and SVGAGI. CDR3 nucleotide sequence: TGTGCCAGCAGTTACTCGGAGACCCAGTACTTC. Its translation is CASSYSETQYF.

This clone was seen a few times. The rearrangement joins TRBV14 to TRBJ2-1, with D possibly matching TRBD1 (5 bases). The ends were cut back, 7 bases at V and 3 bases at J, with 10 bases in the middle. CDR3 length: 13 residues. Germline loops: CDR1 SGHDN, CDR2 FVKESK. The CDR3 region is CASTRQNYNEQFF. The DNA for the CDR3 is TGTGCCAGCACCCGACAGAACTACAATGAGCAGTTCTTC.

This clone was recorded a few times. V and J are TRBV30 and TRBJ2-5; maybe TRBD1 (5 bases). Trimming cost V 8 bases and J 5 bases, with 9 bases left between them. The CDR3 length is 10 residues. Germline CDR1 GTSNPN, CDR2 SVGIG (reference sequence). The CDR3: CARGAETQYF. The CDR3 DNA follows: TGTGCCCGTGGGGCGGAGACCCAGTACTTC.

The chain combines TRBV6-5 with TRBJ2-3, with a possible D match to TRBD1 (6 bases). The germline V and J ends were trimmed by 0 bases and 3 bases, with 10 bases remaining between them. CDR3 length equals 15 residues. Germline CDR1 and CDR2: MNHEY and SVGAGI. The CDR3 loop reads CASSYSGHETDTQYF. The CDR3 DNA sequence: TGTGCCAGCAGTTACTCGGGACACGAGACAGATACGCAGTATTTT.

This chain joins TRBV6-5 and TRBJ2-1; 8 bases align to TRBD2. The CDR3 length is 15 residues. V was pared by 5 bases and J by 1 base, with 4 bases of the junction left unmatched. Germline V lookup: CDR1 MNHEY, CDR2 SVGAGI. The CDR3 is CASSASGGSYNEQFF. The DNA of the CDR3 is TGTGCCAGCAGTGCGAGCGGGGGATCCTACAATGAGCAGTTCTTC.

This clone was found a few times. The chain couples TRBV7-2 to TRBJ2-1; D is ambiguous. Trimming shortened V by 5 bases and J by 4 bases, and 3 bases separated the two germline ends. This CDR3 is built from 11 residues. Germline lookup yields CDR1 SGHTA and CDR2 FQGNSA. The CDR3 is CASSKYNEQFF. The CDR3 bases are TGTGCCAGCAGCAAATACAATGAGCAGTTCTTC.

The chain links TRBV6-4 to TRBJ1-1; TRBD1 matches at 7 bases. Per germline, CDR1 MRHNA and CDR2 SNTAGT. CDR3 length equals 15 residues. V was clipped by 3 bases and J by 5 bases; unmatched bases: 9. The DNA of the CDR3 is TGTGCCAGCAGTGAGGCGACAGGGAGAGGGACTGAAGCTTTCTTT. It encodes CASSEATGRGTEAFF.

This clone was detected many times. The chain carries TRBV30 and TRBJ1-2, with 7 bases lining up with TRBD1. V lost 1 base and J lost 4; bases outside the gene matches: 6. This CDR3 has 14 amino acids. CDR1 is GTSNPN, CDR2 SVGIG, per germline (reference sequence). CDR3 DNA sequence: TGTGCCTGGAGTGCCGGGACAGTGAGCTATGGCTACACCTTC. It translates to CAWSAGTVSYGYTF.

The chain has TRBV28 and TRBJ2-2; D is uncertain. Germline CDR1 is MDHEN and CDR2 is SYDVKM. V lost 5 bases and J lost 6, with 10 bases in between. The CDR3 has 13 amino acids. The CDR3 coding sequence is TGTGCCAGCAGTCCCCTAGGTCCCGGGGAGCTGTTTTTT. This codes for CASSPLGPGELFF.

CDR3 DNA: TGTGCCAGCAGCTTAAACCCGGGGGAGCCCCAGCATTTT. Its protein product is CASSLNPGEPQHF. The V call is TRBV7-3, the J call TRBJ1-5; weak D call: TRBD1 (5 bases). V shed 1 base and J shed 8 bases, with 9 bases lying between them. This CDR3 region has 13 residues. Germline V gene data show CDR1 as SGHTA and CDR2 as FQGTGA.

This clone was detected only a few times. The chain joins TRBV6-5 to TRBJ1-2; D is perhaps TRBD1 (5 bases). V lost 6 bases, J lost 2 bases, and 7 bases lay in between. Germline CDR1 MNHEY, CDR2 SVGAGI. This CDR3 has 12 residues. The CDR3 DNA reads as TGTGCCAGCAGCAGGGTCAACTATGGCTACACCTTC. Protein product: CASSRVNYGYTF.

J is TRBJ1-1 and V is TRBV29-1, with TRBD1 as a possible D gene (6 bases). Germline CDR1 and CDR2: SQVTM and ANQGSEA. V lost 7 bases, J lost 8 bases, and 17 bases lay in between. The CDR3 runs 12 residues. The CDR3 spells CSGYIQGVEAFF. The CDR3 region has the DNA TGCAGCGGCTATATACAGGGCGTAGAAGCTTTCTTT.

V is TRBV5-6 and J is TRBJ2-5, with a possible D match to TRBD2 (6 bases). Per the germline V gene, CDR1 is SGHDT and CDR2 is YYEEEE. The CDR3 consists of 16 residues. Trimming removed 3 bases at V and 0 bases at J, with 15 bases between. The CDR3 protein is CASSSRDFQYQETQYF. CDR3 nucleotide sequence: TGTGCCAGCAGCTCCCGGGACTTTCAGTACCAAGAGACCCAGTACTTC.

The V gene is TRBV27, the J gene TRBJ2-6; D is possibly TRBD1 (6 bases). This CDR3 is 17 amino acids long. V lost 4 bases and J 2 bases, leaving 15 bases between the germline ends. CDR1 is MNHEY and CDR2 is SMNVEV in the germline V gene (reference sequence). CDR3 in DNA: TGTGCCAGCAGTTCATTTAGACAGGCGGCTGGGGCCAACGTCCTGACTTTC. Encoded protein: CASSSFRQAAGANVLTF. The full variable domain, in which reference TRBV27 and TRBJ2-6 provide the parts outside the CDR3, is EAQVTQNPRYLITVTGKKLTVTCSQNMNHEYMSWYRQDPGLGLRQIYYSMNVEVTDKGDVPEGYKVSRKEKRNFPLILESPSPNQTSLYFCASSSFRQAAGANVLTFGAGSRLTVL.

This clone was seen a handful of times. The gene calls are TRBV4-3 and TRBJ2-1; D gene uncertain. CDR3 length equals 13 residues. The ends were cut back, 2 bases at V and 7 bases at J, with 9 bases in the middle. In germline, CDR1 is LGHNA, CDR2 YSLEER. This CDR3 is CASSQNPFNEQFF. In DNA, the CDR3 is TGCGCCAGCAGCCAAAACCCTTTTAATGAGCAGTTCTTC.

In its sample, this clone was seen a few times. The V call is TRBV7-9, the J call TRBJ2-7; D may match TRBD1 or TRBD2 (7 bases each). CDR1 and CDR2 (germline): SEHNR, FQNEAQ (reference sequence). V was cut by 4 bases and J by 2 bases, with 15 bases left in between. This CDR3 spans 15 amino acids. The CDR3 here is CASSSAGDSPYEQYF. The CDR3 nucleotides read TGTGCCAGCAGCTCGGCGGGGGACAGTCCCTACGAGCAGTACTTC.

This clone was seen a handful of times. J is TRBJ1-3 and V is TRBV28; D is ambiguous. The CDR3 covers 12 residues. V was shortened by 6 bases and J by 12 bases, with 15 bases between the two germline ends. Germline CDR1 is MDHEN and CDR2 is SYDVKM. The CDR3 DNA reads TGTGCCAGCAGCGCACTTAACGCCGGCATATATTTT. It translates to CASSALNAGIYF.

The rearrangement uses TRBV6-5 and TRBJ2-5; TRBD1 matches 8 bases. CDR3 size: 16 residues. With V trimmed by 4 bases and J by 2 bases, 9 bases remained unmatched. CDR1 is MNHEY and CDR2 is SVGAGI in the germline V gene. Here the CDR3 reads CASSSPDRAPQETQYF. CDR3 nucleotide sequence: TGTGCCAGCAGTTCCCCGGACAGGGCCCCGCAAGAGACCCAGTACTTC.